The rows below give T cell receptor beta chains drawn from one sample of a study of cytomegalovirus exposure and HLA in healthy donors. Here immunoSEQ multiplex PCR was the method, and the copy in TCRdb shows in-frame clones only, minus some. In the table there are fewer than 250,000 clones, around four fifths of which are singletons. Sequencing was performed on PBMCs. The receptors derive from a woman aged 30 to 39 in good health and CMV-seropositive. CDR3s include the opening cysteine and the closing phenylalanine or tryptophan. Fields, in order: J gene, V gene, D gene, clone size, CDR3 DNA, CDR3 protein. The D gene is left open where the match is weak. Expanded clones get a size class; other rows say once, few or many, or leave the size out.

>TRBJ2-1|TRBV11-3|TRBD1|.
TGTGCCAGCAGCTTCGGGACAGGGGGTAGCGTTGAGCAGTTCTTC
CASSFGTGGSVEQFF
>TRBJ2-7|TRBV4-3|TRBD1|.
TGCGCCAGCAGCCAGCGGACAGGGGGCTCCTACGAGCAGTACTTC
CASSQRTGGSYEQYF
>TRBJ2-7|TRBV9|.|.
TGTGCCAGCAGCGTGCTAGGGTCAATAGGATCCGAGCAGTACTTC
CASSVLGSIGSEQYF
>TRBJ1-4|TRBV28|.|once
TGTGCCAGCAGTTTGTCCAGGGTTAATGAAAAACTGTTTTTT
CASSLSRVNEKLFF
>TRBJ1-5|TRBV21-1|.|few
TGTGCCAGCAGCAAAGACTACTTCGGGTGGGATCAGCCCCAGCATTTT
CASSKDYFGWDQPQHF
>TRBJ2-5|TRBV11-3|TRBD2|.
TGTGCCAGCAGCGATCCAACCCTCGGGAGGGTTCAAGAGACCCAGTACTTC
CASSDPTLGRVQETQYF
>TRBJ2-7|TRBV5-4|TRBD1|.
TGTGCCAGCAGTAAGGGACAGGGGGCCTACGAGCAGTACTTC
CASSKGQGAYEQYF
>TRBJ2-1|TRBV6-5|TRBD2|.
TGTGCCAGCAGCCGGGGAGGGGAGCAGTTCTTC
CASSRGGEQFF
>TRBJ2-7|TRBV29-1|.|.
TGCAGCGTTGAAAAGGGTTCCTCCTACGAGCAGTACTTC
CSVEKGSSYEQYF
>TRBJ2-7|TRBV13|.|.
TGTGCCAGCAGCTCTCGGGCTTATGGTTCCTACGAGCAGTACTTC
CASSSRAYGSYEQYF
>TRBJ1-2|TRBV5-6|.|.
TGTGCCAGCGAGGGTAACTATGGCTACACCTTC
CASEGNYGYTF
>TRBJ1-2|TRBV2|.|few
TGTGCCAGCATCCCAGGACCCTATGGCTACACCTTC
CASIPGPYGYTF
>TRBJ1-1|TRBV19|TRBD1|.
TGTGCCAGTAGTATAAAGAGGGGGCTTGCTGAAGCTTTCTTT
CASSIKRGLAEAFF
>TRBJ1-5|TRBV29-1|.|few
TGCAGCGTTAAGGAAGGGAAGCCCCAGCATTTT
CSVKEGKPQHF
>TRBJ2-5|TRBV2|TRBD1|.
TGTGCCAGCAGTGATCCTCGGACAGGGCGAGAGACCCAGTACTTC
CASSDPRTGRETQYF
>TRBJ1-2|TRBV28|.|few
TGTGCCAGCAGTTTCAACCGAAACCCCTATGGCTACACCTTC
CASSFNRNPYGYTF
>TRBJ1-1|TRBV10-3|.|.
TGTGCCATCAGTGAGTTTATAGGCCTCGGGACTGAAGCTTTCTTT
CAISEFIGLGTEAFF
>TRBJ2-2|TRBV27|.|.
TGTGCCAGCAGTACGATACGGGGGGCTAGCACCGGGGAGCTGTTTTTT
CASSTIRGASTGELFF
>TRBJ2-1|TRBV6-1|.|.
TGTGCCAGCAGTGAAAGTGAGGGAAGCTGGCCTTCTGAGCAGTTCTTC
CASSESEGSWPSEQFF
>TRBJ2-5|TRBV6-5|.|.
TGTGCCAGCGGAAAGGGGGGACAAGAGACCCAGTACTTC
CASGKGGQETQYF
>TRBJ2-7|TRBV29-1|.|.
TGCAGCGTTGGCGGGACCTACGAGCAGTACTTC
CSVGGTYEQYF
>TRBJ1-1|TRBV18|.|.
TGTGCCACCAAAAGTCCGAACACTGAAGCTTTCTTT
CATKSPNTEAFF
>TRBJ2-7|TRBV15|TRBD2|.
TGTGCCACCAAACTAGCGGGAGAATCCTACGAGCAGTACTTC
CATKLAGESYEQYF
>TRBJ1-2|TRBV9|TRBD1|.
TGTGCCAGCAGCGTGGGGACAGGCTATGGCTACACCTTC
CASSVGTGYGYTF
>TRBJ1-5|TRBV9|.|.
TGTGCCAGCAGCGTAGGAGGGGGCAATCAGCCCCAGCATTTT
CASSVGGGNQPQHF
>TRBJ1-2|TRBV6-5|.|once
TGTGCCAGCAGTTACTCGAGACGGACCTACTATGGCTACACCTTC
CASSYSRRTYYGYTF
>TRBJ1-3|TRBV7-2|.|.
TGTGCCAGCAGCTTAGGTCAGGGGAGCCGAAACACCATATATTTT
CASSLGQGSRNTIYF
>TRBJ1-2|TRBV4-1|.|.
TGCGCCAGCAGCCAAGAAGTACAGAGCCACTATGGCTACACCTTC
CASSQEVQSHYGYTF
>TRBJ2-1|TRBV27|.|.
TGTGCCAGCAGTTCCGGGGCGGGAAAAGGCAATGAGCAGTTCTTC
CASSSGAGKGNEQFF
>TRBJ2-3|TRBV7-9|TRBD1|.
TGTGCCAGCAGCCCCGGGACAGGGATGGAGTATTTT
CASSPGTGMEYF
>TRBJ1-2|TRBV5-6|TRBD1|.
TGTGCCAGCCGCTACGGGACAGGACGAGGCTACACCTTC
CASRYGTGRGYTF
>TRBJ1-1|TRBV6-5|.|once
TGTGCCAGCATTAGGAAAACTGAAGCTTTCTTT
CASIRKTEAFF
>TRBJ2-1|TRBV28|TRBD2|.
TGTGCCAGCAGTTTACCCCCAGCGGGAGGGGTCCCCAATGAGCAGTTCTTC
CASSLPPAGGVPNEQFF
>TRBJ2-2|TRBV7-2|.|.
TGTGCCAGCAGCTCCTCGAACACCGGGGAGCTGTTTTTT
CASSSSNTGELFF
>TRBJ2-3|TRBV29-1|TRBD2|.
TGCAGCGTGAAAGCGGGAGGCACAGATACGCAGTATTTT
CSVKAGGTDTQYF
>TRBJ1-2|TRBV29-1|.|.
TGCAGCGTTGGGGCTGAACGCTATGGCTACACCTTC
CSVGAERYGYTF
>TRBJ1-5|TRBV7-9|.|once
TGTGCCAGCAGCCTAACAAATCAGCCCCAGCATTTT
CASSLTNQPQHF
>TRBJ2-3|TRBV11-3|TRBD1|.
TGTGCCAGCAGCTTGTGGACAGGGGACGATACGCAGTATTTT
CASSLWTGDDTQYF
>TRBJ2-4|TRBV7-2|.|few
TGTGCCAGCACCAAGGACAGAGTCTCGGGCATTCAGTACTTC
CASTKDRVSGIQYF
>TRBJ1-1|TRBV18|.|.
TGTGCCAGCTCATCAGACAGAGGGTACACTGAAGCTTTCTTT
CASSSDRGYTEAFF
>TRBJ2-2|TRBV30|.|.
TGTGCCTGGAGTGTAGGCCCGAACACCGGGGAGCTGTTTTTT
CAWSVGPNTGELFF
>TRBJ1-3|TRBV5-1|.|.
TGCGCCAGCAGCTTGGAGGGAAACTCTGGAAACACCATATATTTT
CASSLEGNSGNTIYF
>TRBJ2-7|TRBV9|TRBD2|.
TGTGCCAGCAGCGCAAGGGGGGGGACTAGCGGGAGCGAGCAGTACTTC
CASSARGGTSGSEQYF
>TRBJ1-2|TRBV23-1|.|.
TGCGCCAGCAGTCGGGACGGAACTAACTATGGCTACACCTTC
CASSRDGTNYGYTF
>TRBJ2-3|TRBV6-1|TRBD2|few
TGTGCCAGCAGTGGATTGGCGGGAGAGTTCACAGATACGCAGTATTTT
CASSGLAGEFTDTQYF